The rows below give T cell receptor beta chains drawn from one sample of a study of Graves' ophthalmopathy and Graves' hyperthyroidism. TCRdb itself ran the multiplex PCR reads through MiXCR, one entry per CDR3 protein. The sample holds 230,000 or so distinct CDR3 sequences, around 42% seen once. The sample was peripheral blood. These receptor sequences come from an adult man with Graves' ophthalmopathy. The CDR3 runs from the conserved cysteine through the conserved F or W. Fields, in order: V gene, J gene, clone size, D gene, CDR3 protein, CDR3 DNA. D genes are given only for firm matches. Expanded clones are given a class, and other clones once, few, many or no size at all.

TRBV7-9	TRBJ2-7	NA	TRBD1	CASSSGGGNEQYF	TGTGCCAGCAGCTCAGGGGGCGGAAACGAGCAGTACTTC
TRBV10-1	TRBJ2-5	NA	NA	CASSESGQGKETQYF	TGCGCCAGCAGTGAGTCGGGACAAGGGAAAGAGACCCAGTACTTC
TRBV7-7	TRBJ2-7	NA	NA	CASSLKGEGDEQYF	TGTGCTAGCAGCTTGAAGGGGGAAGGGGACGAGCAGTACTTC
TRBV7-9	TRBJ1-1	NA	NA	CASSLGRITEAFF	TGTGCCAGCAGCTTAGGCAGAATCACTGAAGCTTTCTTT
TRBV29-1	TRBJ1-2	NA	NA	CSVAAQGIHYGYTF	TGCAGCGTCGCCGCTCAGGGGATTCACTATGGCTACACCTTC
TRBV7-2	TRBJ2-5	NA	TRBD2	CASSQFAGGAGGTQYF	TGTGCCAGCAGCCAATTCGCCGGGGGGGCCGGGGGGACCCAGTACTTC
TRBV28	TRBJ2-2	NA	TRBD2	CASSSYRLAGGNTGELFF	TGTGCCAGCAGTTCCTATCGCTTAGCGGGGGGGAACACCGGGGAGCTGTTTTTT
TRBV7-9	TRBJ1-1	NA	NA	CASSFPENTEAFF	TGTGCCAGCAGCTTCCCCGAAAACACTGAAGCTTTCTTT
TRBV20-1	TRBJ1-2	NA	NA	CSAHAPGGAYGYTF	TGCAGTGCTCACGCACCGGGGGGGGCCTATGGCTACACCTTC
TRBV25-1	TRBJ2-2	many	TRBD2	CASSGRTSGRYTGELFF	TGTGCCAGCAGTGGAAGGACTAGCGGGAGATACACCGGGGAGCTGTTTTTT
TRBV10-3	TRBJ1-1	NA	NA	CAISEPGGRNTEAFF	TGTGCCATCAGTGAGCCTGGTGGGCGGAACACTGAAGCTTTCTTT
TRBV7-9	TRBJ1-4	many	TRBD1	CASSLGQGGNEKLFF	TGTGCCAGCAGCTTAGGACAGGGTGGTAATGAAAAACTGTTTTTT
TRBV7-9	TRBJ2-7	NA	NA	CASSLGTTVAYEQYF	TGTGCCAGCAGCTTAGGGACTACAGTAGCCTACGAGCAGTACTTC
TRBV29-1	TRBJ2-6	NA	TRBD1	CSVEGDSPPTGANVLTF	TGCAGCGTTGAAGGGGACAGTCCCCCAACTGGGGCCAACGTCCTGACTTTC
TRBV15	TRBJ2-7	NA	TRBD1	CATSRDRGNEQYF	TGTGCCACCAGCAGGGACAGGGGAAACGAGCAGTACTTC
TRBV7-2	TRBJ2-7	few	NA	CASSLGVGYEQYF	TGTGCCAGCAGCTTGGGAGTAGGGTACGAGCAGTACTTC
TRBV7-2	TRBJ1-1	NA	TRBD1	CASSLLSGGAAEAFF	TGTGCCAGCAGCTTACTGTCAGGGGGCGCGGCTGAAGCTTTCTTT
TRBV12-3/TRBV12-4	TRBJ2-7	NA	TRBD1	CASTRTGGMYEQYF	TGTGCCAGCACCAGGACAGGGGGCATGTACGAGCAGTACTTC
TRBV7-8	TRBJ1-6	many	TRBD1	CASSYDRGRNSPLHF	TGTGCCAGCAGCTATGACAGGGGGCGGAATTCACCCCTCCACTTT
TRBV5-5	TRBJ2-7	NA	NA	CASSQFDSAYEQYF	TGTGCCAGCAGCCAATTCGACTCGGCCTACGAGCAGTACTTC
TRBV2	TRBJ1-2	NA	NA	CASLGLRGSGYTF	TGTGCCAGCCTTGGGTTGAGGGGAAGTGGCTACACCTTC
TRBV2	TRBJ1-5	NA	NA	CASRGVGGRQPQHF	TGTGCCAGCAGGGGCGTTGGGGGTCGGCAGCCCCAGCATTTT
TRBV2	TRBJ2-7	many	TRBD1	CASTFSGQGGAEQYF	TGTGCCAGCACCTTTTCGGGACAGGGAGGGGCCGAGCAGTACTTC
TRBV29-1	TRBJ2-7	NA	NA	CSYEGNYEQYF	TGCAGTTACGAGGGGAACTACGAGCAGTACTTC
TRBV24-1	TRBJ2-5	few	NA	CATSTDSNQETQYF	TGTGCCACCAGTACCGACAGTAACCAAGAGACCCAGTACTTC
TRBV2	TRBJ1-2	few	NA	CASSRSWGYTF	TGTGCCAGCAGTCGAAGTTGGGGCTACACCTTC
TRBV5-5	TRBJ1-4	NA	NA	CASSLLRGGATNEKLFF	TGTGCCAGCAGCTTGCTGAGGGGCGGTGCAACTAATGAAAAACTGTTTTTT
TRBV20-1	TRBJ1-1	NA	NA	CSATYRVPEAFF	TGCAGTGCTACTTACAGGGTCCCTGAAGCTTTCTTT
TRBV7-9	TRBJ1-5	few	TRBD1	CASSLYSTGAGNQPQHF	TGTGCCAGCAGCTTATACTCCACAGGGGCGGGCAATCAGCCCCAGCATTTT
TRBV9	TRBJ1-6	once	TRBD1	CASSPDRDGSPLHF	TGTGCCAGCAGCCCAGACAGGGATGGTTCACCCCTCCACTTT
TRBV2	TRBJ1-6	few	TRBD1	CASSGDRASGSPLHF	TGTGCCAGCAGTGGGGACAGGGCCAGCGGTTCACCCCTCCACTTT
TRBV6-2/TRBV6-3	TRBJ1-2	NA	TRBD1	CASSTPGQSYGYTF	TGTGCCAGCAGTACCCCGGGACAGTCCTATGGCTACACCTTC
TRBV20-1	TRBJ1-1	few	NA	CSARDEGSSVTFF	TGCAGTGCTAGAGATGAAGGATCCTCCGTAACTTTCTTT
TRBV7-8	TRBJ1-5	few	TRBD1	CASSLATGADQPQHF	TGTGCCAGCAGCTTAGCGACAGGGGCTGATCAGCCCCAGCATTTT
TRBV9	TRBJ1-6	NA	TRBD1	CASSPRTGAYNSPLHF	TGTGCCAGCAGCCCTCGGACAGGGGCCTATAATTCACCCCTCCACTTT
TRBV7-2	TRBJ2-5	NA	NA	CASSSFSGRWYF	TGTGCCAGCAGCTCCTTTTCGGGGCGTTGGTACTTC
TRBV29-1	TRBJ1-2	NA	TRBD1	CSVPSHRGPRGYTF	TGCAGCGTTCCGAGCCACAGGGGTCCAAGGGGCTACACCTTC
TRBV7-9	TRBJ2-7	NA	NA	CASSPPQGYEQYF	TGTGCCAGCTCACCACCGCAGGGCTACGAGCAGTACTTC
TRBV7-6	TRBJ2-2	few	NA	CASSRRQGTNTGELFF	TGTGCCAGCAGCCGCCGGCAGGGGACGAACACCGGGGAGCTGTTTTTT
TRBV2	TRBJ2-6	once	NA	CASSQRLTGANVLTF	TGTGCCAGCAGCCAACGGTTGACTGGGGCCAACGTCCTGACTTTC
TRBV2	TRBJ2-5	NA	NA	CASSPSGGRYQEVQYF	TGTGCCAGCAGCCCCTCCGGGGGGCGTTACCAAGAGGTCCAGTACTTC
TRBV29-1	TRBJ1-2	NA	NA	CSVDAGGYGYAF	TGCAGCGTTGACGCGGGGGGCTATGGCTACGCCTTC
TRBV3-1	TRBJ1-2	NA	NA	CASSLGSVDAYGYTF	TGTGCCAGCAGTCTTGGTTCAGTGGATGCCTATGGCTACACCTTC
TRBV5-1	TRBJ2-2	NA	TRBD2	CASSASGGSSGELFF	TGCGCCAGCAGCGCTAGCGGGGGGTCCAGCGGGGAGCTGTTTTTT
TRBV29-1	TRBJ2-2	once	TRBD1	CSVEDRGPAGELFF	TGCAGCGTTGAAGACAGGGGGCCCGCCGGGGAGCTGTTTTTT
TRBV5-4	TRBJ2-7	NA	NA	CASSSLDRAYEQYF	TGTGCCAGCAGCTCCCTCGATAGGGCCTACGAGCAGTACTTC
TRBV19	TRBJ1-2	few	NA	CASSKERLGGYTF	TGTGCCAGTAGTAAGGAGCGGTTAGGTGGCTACACCTTC
TRBV7-9	TRBJ1-4	few	TRBD1	CASSSTGGYEKLFF	TGTGCCAGCAGCTCGACAGGGGGCTATGAAAAACTGTTTTTT
TRBV5-1	TRBJ1-1	many	NA	CASSLSAGDTEAFF	TGCGCCAGCAGCTTGTCAGCAGGGGACACTGAAGCTTTCTTT
TRBV5-1	TRBJ1-2	NA	NA	CASRLAGAGQNYGYTF	TGCGCCAGCAGGCTGGCAGGTGCAGGGCAGAACTATGGCTACACCTTC
TRBV20-1	TRBJ1-2	many	TRBD1	CSARATGAVANYGYTF	TGCAGTGCTAGAGCTACAGGGGCGGTAGCTAACTATGGCTACACCTTC
TRBV29-1	TRBJ2-5	many	NA	CSVGGPETQYF	TGCAGCGTGGGGGGGCCGGAGACCCAGTACTTC